Listed below are T cell receptor beta chains from one sample, sequenced in a study of blood T cell repertoires in COVID-19. Measured with immunoSEQ multiplex PCR; TCRdb has only the in-frame clones, and not every one. Of 150,000 to 200,000 clones listed, 85% to 90% were seen once; the top ten hold 4% to 5%. Specimen: peripheral blood. Receptor source: a human donor in a cohort sampled during active COVID-19. CDR3s leave out the opening cysteine and the closing phenylalanine or tryptophan. Fields, in order: J gene, V gene, CDR3 protein.

TRBJ1-1	TRBV11-1	ASSRNRANTEAF
TRBJ2-1	TRBV6-2/TRBV6-3	ASSSRSGTSGNEQF
TRBJ2-7	TRBV4-3	ASSQESASYYEQY
TRBJ1-5	TRBV7-9	ASSFDSNQPQH
TRBJ2-2	TRBV4-3	ASSQDKLAVGELF
TRBJ1-1	TRBV4-1	ASSQDTVNTEAF
TRBJ1-1	TRBV19	ASASQGRGNTEAF
TRBJ2-1	TRBV5-6	ASSASGRAGNEQF
TRBJ2-7	TRBV28	ASQGALHEQY
TRBJ2-7	TRBV18	ASSVGQSYEQY
TRBJ2-1	TRBV5-1	ASSLAGSRLEQF
TRBJ2-7	TRBV30	AWTDSSKPYEQY
TRBJ2-5	TRBV6-6	ASSQDRVQETQY
TRBJ1-1	TRBV30	AWCTGGGNTEAF
TRBJ2-7	TRBV6-6	ASMALGAGGTYEQY
TRBJ2-7	TRBV19	ATKRQTESYEQY
TRBJ2-1	TRBV21-1	ASRTGLAENEQF